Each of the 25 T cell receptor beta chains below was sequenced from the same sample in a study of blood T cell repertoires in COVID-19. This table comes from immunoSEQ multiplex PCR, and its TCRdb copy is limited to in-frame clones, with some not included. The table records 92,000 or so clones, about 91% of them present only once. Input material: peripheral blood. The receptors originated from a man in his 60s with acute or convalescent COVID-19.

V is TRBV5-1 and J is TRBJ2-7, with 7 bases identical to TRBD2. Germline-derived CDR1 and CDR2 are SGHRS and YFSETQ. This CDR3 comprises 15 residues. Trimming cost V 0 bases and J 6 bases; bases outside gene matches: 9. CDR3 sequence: CASSLVQGGEGEQYF. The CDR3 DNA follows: TGCGCCAGCAGCTTGGTACAAGGTGGGGAGGGCGAGCAGTACTTC.

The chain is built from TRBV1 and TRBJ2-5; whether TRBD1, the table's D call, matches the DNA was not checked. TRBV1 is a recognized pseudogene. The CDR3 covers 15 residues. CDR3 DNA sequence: TGCACCAGCAGCCAGTCTTCCAGGGGGCTCGAGACCCAGTACTTC. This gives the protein CTSSQSSRGLETQYF.

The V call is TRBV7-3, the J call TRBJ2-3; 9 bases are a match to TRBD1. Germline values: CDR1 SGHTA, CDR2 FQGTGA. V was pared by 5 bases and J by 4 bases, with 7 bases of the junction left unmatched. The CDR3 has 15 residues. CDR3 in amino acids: CASSLGTGRADTQYF. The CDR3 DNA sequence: TGTGCCAGCAGCCTCGGGACAGGGCGGGCAGATACGCAGTATTTT. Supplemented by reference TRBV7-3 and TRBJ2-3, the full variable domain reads GAGVSQTPSNKVTEKGKYVELRCDPISGHTALYWYRQSLGQGPEFLIYFQGTGAADDSGLPNDRFFAVRPEGSVSTLKIQRTERGDSAVYLCASSLGTGRADTQYFGPGTRLTVL.

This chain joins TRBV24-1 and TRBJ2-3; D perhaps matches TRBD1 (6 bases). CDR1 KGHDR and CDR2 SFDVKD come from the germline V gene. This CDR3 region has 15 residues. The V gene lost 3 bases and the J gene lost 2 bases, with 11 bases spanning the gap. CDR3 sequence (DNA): TGTGCCACCAGTGATCCCGGACAGCACACAGATACGCAGTATTTT. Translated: CATSDPGQHTDTQYF.

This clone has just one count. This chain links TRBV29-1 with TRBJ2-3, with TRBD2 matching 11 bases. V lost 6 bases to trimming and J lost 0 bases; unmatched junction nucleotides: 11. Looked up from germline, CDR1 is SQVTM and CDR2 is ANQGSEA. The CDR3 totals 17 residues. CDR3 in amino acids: CSVRNPGLAASTDTQYF. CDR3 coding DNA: TGCAGCGTGAGAAACCCGGGACTAGCGGCGAGCACAGATACGCAGTATTTT.

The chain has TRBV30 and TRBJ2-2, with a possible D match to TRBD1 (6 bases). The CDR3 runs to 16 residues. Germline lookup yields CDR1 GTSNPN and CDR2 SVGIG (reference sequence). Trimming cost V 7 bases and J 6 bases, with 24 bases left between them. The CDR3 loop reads CASHPAQGRGSGELFF. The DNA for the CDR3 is TGTGCCTCCCACCCCGCGCAGGGGCGAGGGTCCGGGGAGCTGTTTTTT.

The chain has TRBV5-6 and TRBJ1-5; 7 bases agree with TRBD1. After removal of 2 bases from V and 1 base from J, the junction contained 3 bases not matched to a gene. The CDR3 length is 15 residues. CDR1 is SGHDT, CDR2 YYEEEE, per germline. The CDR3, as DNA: TGTGCCAGCAGCTTTAGGGGGCTAAGCAATCAGCCCCAGCATTTT. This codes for CASSFRGLSNQPQHF.

CDR3 in DNA: TGTGCCAGCAGCGCCCCCGACCGATTTAGCGGGGGGCTGCAAGAGACCCAGTACTTC. As protein: CASSAPDRFSGGLQETQYF. The chain is built from TRBV9 and TRBJ2-5; TRBD2 agrees at 10 bases. Germline CDR1 reads SGDLS; CDR2 reads YYNGEE. J lost 2 bases, V lost 3 bases, and 16 bases had no gene match. The CDR3 extends over 19 amino acids.

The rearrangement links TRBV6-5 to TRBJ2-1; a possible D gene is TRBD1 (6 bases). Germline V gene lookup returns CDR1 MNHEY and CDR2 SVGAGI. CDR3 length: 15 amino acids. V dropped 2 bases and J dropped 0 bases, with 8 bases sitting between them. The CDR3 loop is CASSYGDNSYNEQFF. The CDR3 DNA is TGTGCCAGCAGTTACGGGGACAACTCCTACAATGAGCAGTTCTTC.

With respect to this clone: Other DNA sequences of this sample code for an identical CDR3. The CDR3 spells CASSPGQLEQYF. The CDR3 coding sequence is TGCGCCAGCAGCCCGGGACAGCTCGAGCAGTACTTC. The V call is TRBV5-1, the J call TRBJ2-7, with TRBD1 matching over 7 bases. V was clipped by 4 bases and J by 6 bases; unmatched bases: 4. CDR3 size: 12 residues. The germline V gene encodes CDR1 SGHRS and CDR2 YFSETQ.

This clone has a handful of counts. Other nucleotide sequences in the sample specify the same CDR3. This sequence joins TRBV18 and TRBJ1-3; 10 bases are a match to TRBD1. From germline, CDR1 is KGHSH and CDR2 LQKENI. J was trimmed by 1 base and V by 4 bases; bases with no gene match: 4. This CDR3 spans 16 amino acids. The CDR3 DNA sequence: TGTGCCAGCTCACAACCGGGACAGGGGTCTGGAAACACCATATATTTT. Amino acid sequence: CASSQPGQGSGNTIYF.

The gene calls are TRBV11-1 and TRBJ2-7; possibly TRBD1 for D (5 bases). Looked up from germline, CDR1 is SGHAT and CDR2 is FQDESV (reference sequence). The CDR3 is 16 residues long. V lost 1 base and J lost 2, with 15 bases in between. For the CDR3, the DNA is TGTGCCAGCAGCTTAGACGCAGGGCAGAGGACCTACGAGCAGTACTTC. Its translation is CASSLDAGQRTYEQYF.

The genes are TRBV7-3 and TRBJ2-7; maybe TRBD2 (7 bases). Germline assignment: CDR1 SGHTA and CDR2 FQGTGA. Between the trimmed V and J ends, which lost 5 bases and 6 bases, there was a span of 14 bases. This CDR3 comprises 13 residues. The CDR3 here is CASSLTGGGEQYF. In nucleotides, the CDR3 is TGTGCCAGCAGCCTGACGGGGGGCGGCGAGCAGTACTTC.

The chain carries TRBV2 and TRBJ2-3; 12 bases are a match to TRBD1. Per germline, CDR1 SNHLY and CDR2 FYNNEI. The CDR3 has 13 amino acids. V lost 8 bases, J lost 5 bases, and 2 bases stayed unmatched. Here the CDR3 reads CASWDRGRDTQYF. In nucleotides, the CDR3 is TGTGCCAGCTGGGACAGGGGGCGAGATACGCAGTATTTT.

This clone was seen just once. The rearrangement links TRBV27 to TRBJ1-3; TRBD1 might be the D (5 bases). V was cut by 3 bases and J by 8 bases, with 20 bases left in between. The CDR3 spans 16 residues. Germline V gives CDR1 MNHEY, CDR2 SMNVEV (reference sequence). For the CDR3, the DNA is TGTGCCAGCAGTTTCAGTGGGTATGACAGTGCGCACACCATATATTTT. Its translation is CASSFSGYDSAHTIYF.

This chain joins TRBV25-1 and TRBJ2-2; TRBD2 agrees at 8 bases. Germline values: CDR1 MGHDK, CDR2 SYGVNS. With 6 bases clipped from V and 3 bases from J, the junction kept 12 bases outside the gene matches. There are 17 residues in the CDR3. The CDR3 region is CASSSAGVVLDTGELFF. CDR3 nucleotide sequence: TGTGCCAGCAGCTCAGCGGGAGTGGTACTGGACACCGGGGAGCTGTTTTTT.

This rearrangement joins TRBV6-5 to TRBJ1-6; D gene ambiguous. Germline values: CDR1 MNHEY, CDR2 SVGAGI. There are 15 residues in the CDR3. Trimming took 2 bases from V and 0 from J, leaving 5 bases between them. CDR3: CASSYRSSYNSPLHF. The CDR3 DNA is TGTGCCAGCAGTTACCGTAGCTCCTATAATTCACCCCTCCACTTT.

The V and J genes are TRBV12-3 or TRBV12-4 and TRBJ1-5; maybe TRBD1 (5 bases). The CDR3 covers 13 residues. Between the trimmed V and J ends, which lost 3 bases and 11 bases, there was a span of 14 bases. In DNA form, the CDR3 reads TGTGCCAGCAGTTTGCCAGGGAAGGGGACCCAGCATTTT. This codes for CASSLPGKGTQHF.

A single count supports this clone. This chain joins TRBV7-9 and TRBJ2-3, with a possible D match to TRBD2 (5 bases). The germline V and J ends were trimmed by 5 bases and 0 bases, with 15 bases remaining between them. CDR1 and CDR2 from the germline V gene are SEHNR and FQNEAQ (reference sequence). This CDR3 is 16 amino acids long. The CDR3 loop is CASSPRAGPSTDTQYF. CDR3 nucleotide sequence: TGTGCCAGCAGCCCAAGGGCGGGCCCAAGCACAGATACGCAGTATTTT. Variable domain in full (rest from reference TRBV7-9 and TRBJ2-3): DTGVSQNPRHKITKRGQNVTFRCDPISEHNRLYWYRQTLGQGPEFLTYFQNEAQLEKSRLLSDRFSAERPKGSFSTLEIQRTEQGDSAMYLCASSPRAGPSTDTQYFGPGTRLTVL.

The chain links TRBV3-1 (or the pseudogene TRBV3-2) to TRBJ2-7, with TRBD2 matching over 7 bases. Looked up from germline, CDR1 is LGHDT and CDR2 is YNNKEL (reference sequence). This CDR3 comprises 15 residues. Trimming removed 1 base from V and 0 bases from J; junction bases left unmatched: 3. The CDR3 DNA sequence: TGTGCCAGCAGCCAAGTGGGGGAGGGCTCCTACGAGCAGTACTTC. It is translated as CASSQVGEGSYEQYF.

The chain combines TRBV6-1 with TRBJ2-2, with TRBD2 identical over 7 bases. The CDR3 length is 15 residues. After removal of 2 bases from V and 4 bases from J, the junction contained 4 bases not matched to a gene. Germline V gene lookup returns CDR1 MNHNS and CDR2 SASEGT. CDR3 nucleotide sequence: TGTGCCAGCAGTGAATGGGAGGGACGCACCGGGGAGCTGTTTTTT. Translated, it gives CASSEWEGRTGELFF.

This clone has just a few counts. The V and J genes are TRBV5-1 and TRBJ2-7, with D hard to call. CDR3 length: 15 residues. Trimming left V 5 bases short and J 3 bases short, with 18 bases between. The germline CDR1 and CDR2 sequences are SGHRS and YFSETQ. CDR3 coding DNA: TGCGCCAGCAGTCATTTCCCTCCGGTTGACTACGAGCAGTACTTC. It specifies CASSHFPPVDYEQYF.

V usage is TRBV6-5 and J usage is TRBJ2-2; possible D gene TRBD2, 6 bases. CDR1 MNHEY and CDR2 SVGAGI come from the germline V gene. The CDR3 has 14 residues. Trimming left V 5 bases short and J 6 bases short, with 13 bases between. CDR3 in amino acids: CASSNGLSSGELFF. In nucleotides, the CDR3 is TGTGCCAGCAGTAACGGACTATCCTCCGGGGAGCTGTTTTTT.

For the CDR3, the DNA is TGTGCCAGCAGCCAAGTGCAGGGGCGCACTGAAGCTTTCTTT. Its translation: CASSQVQGRTEAFF. The V and J genes are TRBV3-1 (or the pseudogene TRBV3-2) and TRBJ1-1, with D possibly matching TRBD1 (6 bases). The germline gives CDR1 LGHDT, CDR2 YNNKEL (reference sequence). The germline V and J ends were trimmed by 1 base and 4 bases, with 10 bases remaining between them. The CDR3 spans 14 residues.

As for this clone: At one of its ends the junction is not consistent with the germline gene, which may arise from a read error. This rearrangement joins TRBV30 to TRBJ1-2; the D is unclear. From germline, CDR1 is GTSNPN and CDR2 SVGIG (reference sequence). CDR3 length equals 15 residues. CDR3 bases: TGTGCCTGGAGTGTACCTCTAGGTACTAACTATGGCCACACCTTC. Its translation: CAWSVPLGTNYGHTF.